Listed below are T cell receptor beta chains from one sample, sequenced in a study of cytomegalovirus exposure and HLA in healthy donors. The method was immunoSEQ multiplex PCR; TCRdb's version includes in-frame clones alone and lacks a portion of them. Of over 150,000 clones in the sample, over 70% were seen once. What was sequenced was PBMCs. The receptors stem from a woman in her 50s in good health and CMV-seropositive. CDR3s include the opening cysteine and the closing phenylalanine or tryptophan. Fields, in order: CDR3 length, V gene, D gene, J gene, CDR3 protein. The D gene is left open where the match is weak.

13,TRBV19,TRBD1,TRBJ2-7,CASGQGSLYEQYF
15,TRBV5-6,NA,TRBJ1-1,CASSLEEARNTEAFF
13,TRBV30,NA,TRBJ1-3,CAWQGFSGNTIYF
15,TRBV5-5,NA,TRBJ2-5,CASSSQGAGEETQYF
16,TRBV5-6,NA,TRBJ1-5,CASSKRTVLSNQPQHF
17,TRBV7-7,NA,TRBJ2-2,CASSPSPSHRNTGELFF
18,TRBV7-2,TRBD2,TRBJ2-3,CASSFPPISGREIDTQYF
14,TRBV6-1,NA,TRBJ2-7,CASSEPADSYEQYF
20,TRBV23-1,TRBD2,TRBJ2-1,CASSQSRAAGGEGCDNEQFF
16,TRBV19,TRBD2,TRBJ2-4,CASSGRLAGTKNIQYF